The 25 T cell receptor beta chains below were found in one sample sequenced in a study of blood T cell repertoires in COVID-19. Assay used: immunoSEQ multiplex PCR; TCRdb lists only in-frame clones, some missing. The table shows a few hundred thousand clones, with around 85% occurring only once. Source material: peripheral blood. The receptor source for this set is a man aged 50-60 years with active or convalescent COVID-19.

J is TRBJ1-6 and V is TRBV6-6; D possibly corresponds to TRBD1 (5 bases). This CDR3 is 16 amino acids long. Trimming stripped 5 bases from V and 0 bases from J, with 11 bases between. The V gene's germline CDR1 is MNHNY and CDR2 SVGAGI (reference sequence). The CDR3, as DNA: TGTGCCAGCAGTAACGACAGAATCTCCTATAATTCACCCCTCCACTTT. It specifies CASSNDRISYNSPLHF.

The CDR3 coding sequence is TGTGCCAGCAGCCAAGGGCGGGACCGCTACACCTTC. Translated, it gives CASSQGRDRYTF. The chain carries TRBV14 and TRBJ1-2; perhaps TRBD1 as D (5 bases). This CDR3 spans 12 amino acids. The V end was cut by 1 base, the J end by 9 bases, with 9 bases between. Germline CDR1 reads SGHDN; CDR2 reads FVKESK.

The chain couples TRBV7-8 to TRBJ2-5; D might be TRBD1 (6 bases). Trimming left V 1 base short and J 4 bases short, with 10 bases between. The CDR3 contains 14 residues. The germline CDR1 and CDR2 sequences are SGHVS and FQNEAQ. The CDR3 spells CASSLGRGAETQYF. The CDR3 DNA follows: TGTGCCAGCAGCTTAGGCAGGGGTGCAGAGACCCAGTACTTC.

The chain joins TRBV29-1 to TRBJ2-3; D ambiguous. With 2 bases removed from V and 5 bases from J, the gap between germline ends came to 2 bases. Per germline, CDR1 SQVTM and CDR2 ANQGSEA. The CDR3 sequence is 10 residues long. The DNA for the CDR3 is TGCAGCGTTGAACGAGATACGCAGTATTTT. This sequence encodes CSVERDTQYF.

This clone was seen a single time. The gene calls are TRBV7-8 and TRBJ2-3; a weak D match, TRBD1 (5 bases). The CDR3 runs 16 residues. Trimming left V 2 bases short and J 3 bases short, with 15 bases between. Germline V gene data show CDR1 as SGHVS and CDR2 as FQNEAQ. As DNA, the CDR3 is TGTGCCAGCAGCTTACTTGGGGCCGGTATGACAGATACGCAGTATTTT. As protein: CASSLLGAGMTDTQYF.

In this sample, this clone turned up once. This chain joins TRBV15 and TRBJ2-4; 11 nucleotides match TRBD1. The germline V gene has CDR1 LNHNV and CDR2 YYDKDF (reference sequence). V gave up 3 bases and J gave up 0 bases; unmatched junction bases: 13. The CDR3 length is 20 residues. The CDR3 DNA follows: TGTGCCACCAGCAGGGACTACGGGGGACAGGGGGTTCTAGCCAAAAACATTCAGTACTTC. This translates into CATSRDYGGQGVLAKNIQYF. The whole variable domain, filled in from reference TRBV15 and TRBJ2-4, reads DAMVIQNPRYQVTQFGKPVTLSCSQTLNHNVMYWYQQKSSQAPKLLFHYYDKDFNNEADTPDNFQSRRPNTSFCFLDIRSPGLGDTAMYLCATSRDYGGQGVLAKNIQYFGAGTRLSVL.

DNA of the CDR3: TGTGCCAGTTCGCCAGGGGACTATGGCTACACCTTC. Protein sequence: CASSPGDYGYTF. The chain joins TRBV19 to TRBJ1-2; the D gene is possibly TRBD1 (6 bases). Trimming left V 8 bases short and J 3 bases short, with 10 bases between. The CDR3 is 12 residues long. CDR1 is LNHDA, CDR2 SQIVND, per germline (reference sequence).

This clone was counted many times. CDR3 protein: CASSRSLQTGNTIYF. CDR3 bases: TGCGCCAGCAGTCGCTCGTTACAGACTGGAAACACCATATATTTT. This chain joins TRBV4-1 and TRBJ1-3; no clear D. Between the trimmed V and J ends, which lost 6 bases and 2 bases, there was a span of 14 bases. Germline values: CDR1 MGHRA, CDR2 YSYEKL. The CDR3 length is 15 residues.

The rearrangement uses TRBV15 and TRBJ2-2; D not resolved. This CDR3 is built from 14 residues. In germline, CDR1 is LNHNV, CDR2 YYDKDF (reference sequence). V lost 5 bases and J lost 3, with 10 bases in between. The CDR3 DNA follows: TGTGCCACCAGCCCCTCTCTCTACACCGGGGAGCTGTTTTTT. Amino acids: CATSPSLYTGELFF.

V gene TRBV9 combines with J gene TRBJ1-3, with 8 positions matching TRBD1. This CDR3 spans 16 amino acids. The junction had 9 bases not matched to a gene; V was cut back by 3 bases and J by 4 bases. The germline gives CDR1 SGDLS, CDR2 YYNGEE. In DNA form, the CDR3 reads TGTGCCAGCAGCGGGGCCGACAGGGGAGGGGGAAACACCATATATTTT. Its translation is CASSGADRGGGNTIYF.

The CDR3 spells CASSWEGSGNTIYF. In DNA form, the CDR3 reads TGTGCCAGCAGCTGGGAGGGCTCTGGAAACACCATATATTTT. The chain uses TRBV11-2 and TRBJ1-3; D unclear. The CDR3 spans 14 residues. Per germline, CDR1 SGHAT and CDR2 FQNNGV. V shed 4 bases and J shed 0 bases, with 7 bases lying between them. The full variable domain, its missing parts supplied by reference TRBV11-2 and TRBJ1-3, is EAGVAQSPRYKIIEKRQSVAFWCNPISGHATLYWYQQILGQGPKLLIQFQNNGVVDDSQLPKDRFSAERLKGVDSTLKIQPAKLEDSAVYLCASSWEGSGNTIYFGEGSWLTVV.

The J gene is TRBJ1-1, the V gene TRBV6-5, with D maybe TRBD1 (5 bases). V was shortened by 4 bases and J by 7 bases, with 16 bases between the two germline ends. CDR1 is MNHEY and CDR2 is SVGAGI in the germline V gene. CDR3 length: 14 amino acids. The CDR3: CASSFSGRGGEAFF. CDR3 nucleotides: TGTGCCAGCAGTTTCTCAGGGAGGGGTGGTGAAGCTTTCTTT.

This chain links TRBV7-2 with TRBJ2-5, with a weak D call TRBD1 (6 bases). The length of the CDR3 is 14 residues. V dropped 6 bases and J dropped 4 bases, with 15 bases sitting between them. Germline CDR1 is SGHTA and CDR2 is FQGNSA. CDR3: CASRTGRGRETQYF. The CDR3 region has the DNA TGTGCCAGCAGGACAGGACGGGGCAGAGAGACCCAGTACTTC.

This sequence joins TRBV6-6 and TRBJ2-1, with 13 bases identical to TRBD2. The V gene end was trimmed by 5 bases and the J gene end by 0 bases; junction bases not matched to a gene: 13. Germline V gene data show CDR1 as MNHNY and CDR2 as SVGAGI (reference sequence). This CDR3 is built from 20 residues. CDR3 in amino acids: CASSPHFTSGRAGSYNEQFF. In DNA, the CDR3 is TGTGCCAGCAGTCCACATTTTACTAGCGGGAGGGCGGGCTCCTACAATGAGCAGTTCTTC.

The V call is TRBV5-5, the J call TRBJ1-6; D is uncertain. This CDR3 has 18 residues. Trimming took off 1 base at V and 2 bases at J, with 16 bases between the two ends. Germline values: CDR1 SGHKS, CDR2 YYEKEE (reference sequence). The CDR3 spells CASSLSLSAGPYNSPLHF. CDR3 DNA sequence: TGTGCCAGCAGCTTGAGTCTCTCTGCGGGTCCCTATAATTCACCCCTCCACTTT.

The chain joins TRBV7-6 to TRBJ2-7; 10 bases match TRBD1. The CDR3 sequence is 15 residues long. Germline V gene lookup returns CDR1 SGHVS and CDR2 FNYEAQ. J gave up 6 bases and V 6 bases, and 11 bases lay outside the gene matches. The CDR3, as DNA: TGTGCCAGCAGTTCTCGCCCGGGACAGGGGAGCGAGCAGTACTTC. It encodes CASSSRPGQGSEQYF. The variable domain in full, completed from reference TRBV7-6 and TRBJ2-7, reads GAGVSQSPRYKVTKRGQDVALRCDPISGHVSLYWYRQALGQGPEFLTYFNYEAQQDKSGLPNDRFSAERPEGSISTLTIQRTEQRDSAMYRCASSSRPGQGSEQYFGPGTRLTVT.

This rearrangement joins TRBV28 to TRBJ1-1; 8 bases line up with TRBD1. V shed 2 bases, J shed 2 bases, and the junction held 10 bases outside the gene matches. Germline V gene lookup returns CDR1 MDHEN and CDR2 SYDVKM. This CDR3 is built from 17 residues. The CDR3 DNA reads as TGTGCCAGCAGTTTAAGCGCAGGGGGCGAGGGTAACACTGAAGCTTTCTTT. Its protein is CASSLSAGGEGNTEAFF. The full variable domain, in which reference TRBV28 and TRBJ1-1 provide the parts outside the CDR3, is DVKVTQSSRYLVKRTGEKVFLECVQDMDHENMFWYRQDPGLGLRLIYFSYDVKMKEKGDIPEGYSVSREKKERFSLILESASTNQTSMYLCASSLSAGGEGNTEAFFGQGTRLTVV.

V usage is TRBV19 and J usage is TRBJ2-7; 8 bases map to TRBD2. Germline V gives CDR1 LNHDA, CDR2 SQIVND (reference sequence). Trimming at V came to 7 bases and at J to 6 bases, leaving 8 bases not matched to a gene. The CDR3 extends over 13 amino acids. CDR3 sequence reads: CASTEAGEREQYF. In DNA form, the CDR3 reads TGTGCCAGTACGGAAGCGGGAGAACGCGAGCAGTACTTC. The complete variable domain, with remaining parts taken from reference TRBV19 and TRBJ2-7, reads DGGITQSPKYLFRKEGQNVTLSCEQNLNHDAMYWYRQDPGQGLRLIYYSQIVNDFQKGDIAEGYSVSREKKESFPLTVTSAQKNPTAFYLCASTEAGEREQYFGPGTRLTVT.

V usage is TRBV2 and J usage is TRBJ1-6; D unclear. The CDR3 length is 14 residues. The V end was cut by 7 bases, the J end by 0 bases, with 7 bases between. CDR1 is SNHLY and CDR2 is FYNNEI in the germline V gene. CDR3: CASKSSSYNSPLHF. The CDR3, as DNA: TGTGCCAGCAAATCGAGCTCCTATAATTCACCCCTCCACTTT. Based on the CDR3 plus reference TRBV2 and TRBJ1-6, the full variable domain is EPEVTQTPSHQVTQMGQEVILRCVPISNHLYFYWYRQILGQKVEFLVSFYNNEISEKSEIFDDQFSVERPDGSNFTLKIRSTKLEDSAMYFCASKSSSYNSPLHFGNGTRLTVT.

The chain links TRBV5-1 to TRBJ2-5; 11 bases are a match to TRBD1. The germline V gene has CDR1 SGHRS and CDR2 YFSETQ. Germline trimming cut 5 bases from V and 5 bases from J; bases unmatched to any gene: 8. CDR3 length equals 15 residues. The CDR3: CASRRTGGGRETQYF. The CDR3, as DNA: TGCGCCAGCAGGAGGACAGGGGGCGGACGGGAGACCCAGTACTTC.

This chain links TRBV6-5 with TRBJ1-2; tentative D call: TRBD1 (5 bases). This CDR3 contains 11 residues. Germline lookup yields CDR1 MNHEY and CDR2 SVGAGI. V was pared by 7 bases and J by 13 bases, with 16 bases between. The CDR3 is CASNLGGVSTF. CDR3 DNA sequence: TGTGCCAGCAACTTGGGGGGGGTTTCCACCTTC.

This chain joins TRBV9 and TRBJ1-1, with a weak D call TRBD1 (6 bases). The CDR3 is made up of 14 amino acids. The V gene lost 0 bases and the J gene lost 7 bases, with 13 bases spanning the gap. Per the germline V gene, CDR1 is SGDLS and CDR2 is YYNGEE. The CDR3 DNA is TGTGCCAGCAGCGTAGTCAGGGGAACGGGTGAAGCTTTCTTT. Translation gives CASSVVRGTGEAFF.

For this clone: This could be a read error, since a much larger clone is one nucleotide away. CDR3 DNA sequence: TGCGCCAGCAGCGCCGGACAGGGGGCCTACGAGCAGTACTTC. Translated, it gives CASSAGQGAYEQYF. The chain combines TRBV5-1 with TRBJ2-7, with 10 bases that match TRBD1. V shed 4 bases, J shed 2 bases, and the junction held 3 bases outside the gene matches. Germline V gene lookup returns CDR1 SGHRS and CDR2 YFSETQ. The CDR3 loop spans 14 amino acids.

The chain recombines TRBV14 with TRBJ1-6; 8 bases map to TRBD1. This CDR3 has 16 amino acids. Germline V gene lookup returns CDR1 SGHDN and CDR2 FVKESK. J gave up 5 bases and V 4 bases, and 7 bases lay outside the gene matches. The CDR3 region is CASSPLGTGHNSPLHF. The CDR3 nucleotides read TGTGCCAGCAGCCCCCTCGGGACAGGCCATAATTCACCCCTCCACTTT.

V usage is TRBV12-5 and J usage is TRBJ1-3, with unresolved D. Germline loops: CDR1 LGHNT, CDR2 FRNRAP. This CDR3 is 16 amino acids long. V lost 3 bases and J lost 0, with 12 bases in between. The CDR3 nucleotides are TGTGCTAGTGGTTTCGAAGTCGGGAGCTCTGGAAACACCATATATTTT. Amino acids: CASGFEVGSSGNTIYF.